The rows below give T cell receptor beta chains drawn from one sample of a study of blood T cell repertoires in COVID-19. Data came from immunoSEQ multiplex PCR; TCRdb stores just in-frame clones and leaves some out. The sample records around 200,000 clones, 83% being singletons. Sequencing input: peripheral blood. Receptor source: a man aged 50-60 years with active or convalescent COVID-19. Each CDR3 is given with its conserved first and last residue. The order of the fields is D gene, J gene, V gene, clone size, CDR3 protein, CDR3 DNA. A D gene is named only where the DNA matches it firmly. Clone sizes are given selectively: once, few, many, or a class where the clone is expanded.

>TRBD1|TRBJ1-1|TRBV5-1|.
CASSPGGTEAFF
TGCGCCAGCAGCCCAGGGGGCACTGAAGCTTTCTTT
>TRBD1|TRBJ1-5|TRBV5-5|.
CASSLTGGVGQPQHF
TGTGCCAGCAGCCTGACAGGGGGCGTAGGTCAGCCCCAGCATTTT
>.|TRBJ1-5|TRBV30|.
CAWSGRGPLRGNQPQHF
TGTGCCTGGAGTGGTAGGGGCCCTCTTCGGGGCAATCAGCCCCAGCATTTT
>.|TRBJ1-3|TRBV9|few
CASSAVDSGNTIYF
TGTGCCAGCAGCGCGGTAGACTCTGGAAACACCATATATTTT
>.|TRBJ2-5|TRBV4-2|once
CASSPGTAMETQYF
TGTGCCAGCAGCCCCGGGACTGCTATGGAGACCCAGTACTTC
>TRBD1|TRBJ2-7|TRBV10-1|.
CASSRTGSSYEQYF
TGCGCCAGCAGTAGGACAGGTAGCTCCTACGAGCAGTACTTC
>.|TRBJ1-1|TRBV11-2|.
CASSLSVNTEAFF
TGTGCCAGCAGCTTGTCGGTGAACACTGAAGCTTTCTTT
>.|TRBJ2-6|TRBV10-2|.
CASRLMGGASSGANVLTF
TGCGCCAGCCGATTGATGGGGGGGGCCAGCTCTGGGGCCAACGTCCTGACTTTC
>TRBD1|TRBJ2-3|TRBV9|.
CASSVEITGGRDTQYF
TGTGCCAGCAGCGTAGAAATCACAGGGGGCAGGGATACGCAGTATTTT
>.|TRBJ1-5|TRBV28|.
CASRAAGSNQPQHF
TGTGCCAGCCGCGCGGCAGGGAGCAATCAGCCCCAGCATTTT
>TRBD1|TRBJ2-7|TRBV5-5|once
CASSFPLTGSSYEQYF
TGTGCCAGCAGCTTCCCCTTGACAGGGTCGAGCTACGAGCAGTACTTC
>TRBD1|TRBJ1-2|TRBV6-5|.
CASSYQGAYGYTF
TGTGCCAGCAGTTACCAGGGGGCCTATGGCTACACCTTC
>TRBD2|TRBJ2-5|TRBV5-4|.
CASSLVGRGGQQTQYF
TGTGCCAGCAGCTTGGTCGGGCGGGGGGGCCAACAGACCCAGTACTTC
>TRBD1|TRBJ1-2|TRBV30|.
CALGTGILGHGYTF
TGTGCCTTGGGGACAGGGATCCTGGGACATGGCTACACCTTC
>.|TRBJ2-3|TRBV7-3|.
CASSSSPTDTQYF
TGTGCCAGCAGTTCTTCCCCCACAGATACGCAGTATTTT
>.|TRBJ2-1|TRBV11-2|.
CASSWTGSYNEQFF
TGTGCCAGCAGTTGGACGGGATCCTACAATGAGCAGTTCTTC
>TRBD2|TRBJ2-1|TRBV24-1|.
CATGPSGSYNEQFF
TGTGCCACCGGGCCTAGCGGGAGCTACAATGAGCAGTTCTTC
>TRBD2|TRBJ2-1|TRBV5-1|once
CASSLGTSDSYNEQFF
TGCGCCAGCAGCTTGGGGACTAGCGACTCCTACAATGAGCAGTTCTTC
>TRBD1|TRBJ1-5|TRBV5-4|.
CASSYGQGANQPQHF
TGTGCCAGCAGTTACGGACAGGGAGCCAATCAGCCCCAGCATTTT
>.|TRBJ1-4|TRBV19|.
CASSIVNEKLFF
TGTGCCAGTAGTATCGTTAATGAAAAACTGTTTTTT
>.|TRBJ1-2|TRBV29-1|few
CSVARVGLTDGYTF
TGCAGCGTTGCGAGGGTGGGTTTGACGGATGGCTACACCTTC
>TRBD2|TRBJ2-1|TRBV29-1|.
CSVEDLRVVAGRNEQFF
TGCAGCGTTGAAGATCTAAGAGTGGTAGCGGGGAGGAATGAGCAGTTCTTC
>.|TRBJ1-1|TRBV28|.
CASSPGDLNTEAFF
TGTGCCAGCAGCCCTGGGGACTTAAACACTGAAGCTTTCTTT
>.|TRBJ1-4|TRBV19|once
CASRNVPHPSRAEKLFF
TGTGCCAGTAGAAACGTACCCCACCCATCGAGGGCTGAAAAACTGTTTTTT
>TRBD1|TRBJ2-7|TRBV11-3|once
CASSDGQGYEQYF
TGTGCCAGCAGCGACGGACAGGGCTACGAGCAGTACTTC
>TRBD1|TRBJ2-2|TRBV19|.
CASSKTGTGELFF
TGTGCCAGTAGTAAGACAGGGACCGGGGAGCTGTTTTTT
>.|TRBJ1-2|TRBV7-6|.
CASSLGGQGYGYTF
TGTGCCAGCAGCTTAGGGGGGCAGGGTTATGGCTACACCTTC
>.|TRBJ1-2|TRBV25-1|.
CASSEWADDYGYTF
TGTGCCAGCAGTGAATGGGCAGACGACTATGGCTACACCTTC
>.|TRBJ2-3|TRBV28|.
CASSRLGGGTQYF
TGTGCCAGCAGCCGTCTAGGGGGTGGTACGCAGTATTTT
>TRBD1|TRBJ2-2|TRBV4-2|.
CASSQRGAGQGTTGELFF
TGTGCCAGCAGCCAGAGGGGAGCGGGACAGGGGACCACCGGGGAGCTGTTTTTT
>TRBD2|TRBJ2-5|TRBV4-1|few
CASSQPTSGRGETQYF
TGCGCCAGCAGCCAACCGACTAGCGGGAGAGGAGAGACCCAGTACTTC
>.|TRBJ2-3|TRBV3-1/TRBV3-2|.
CASSLTSPEDTQYF
TGTGCCAGCAGCTTAACAAGCCCGGAGGATACGCAGTATTTT
>.|TRBJ1-2|TRBV7-2|.
CASSVDGPRSYTF
TGTGCCAGCAGCGTTGACGGCCCGAGGAGCTACACCTTC
>TRBD1|TRBJ2-4|TRBV7-2|.
CASSALGTGGQLAKNIQYF
TGTGCCAGCAGCGCCCTCGGGACAGGGGGCCAACTAGCCAAAAACATTCAGTACTTC
>.|TRBJ2-1|TRBV10-3|.
CAISDGVSYNEQFF
TGTGCCATCAGTGACGGAGTTTCCTACAATGAGCAGTTCTTC
>.|TRBJ2-1|TRBV15|.
CATSRGLGLAYNEQFF
TGTGCCACCAGCAGGGGATTGGGACTGGCCTACAATGAGCAGTTCTTC
>.|TRBJ2-1|TRBV12-3/TRBV12-4|.
CASSLWPKEQFF
TGTGCCAGCAGTTTGTGGCCAAAGGAGCAGTTCTTC
>TRBD1|TRBJ1-2|TRBV6-5|few
CATHRGRYGYTF
TGTGCCACCCACAGGGGACGGTATGGCTACACCTTC
>TRBD1|TRBJ1-1|TRBV10-3|.
CASRTGDTEAFF
TGTGCCTCTCGGACAGGGGACACTGAAGCTTTCTTT
>.|TRBJ1-1|TRBV29-1|.
CSGTLNTEAFF
TGCAGCGGAACTTTGAACACTGAAGCTTTCTTT
>TRBD1|TRBJ1-5|TRBV6-1|few
CASSGHQGASNQPQHF
TGTGCCAGCAGTGGACATCAGGGGGCTAGCAATCAGCCCCAGCATTTT
>TRBD2|TRBJ2-7|TRBV5-1|.
CASSPGSGRSLGYEQYF
TGCGCCAGCAGCCCAGGTAGCGGGAGATCCCTTGGCTACGAGCAGTACTTC
>TRBD1|TRBJ1-3|TRBV7-2|.
CASRSDRAGNTIYF
TGTGCCAGCAGATCAGACAGGGCTGGAAACACCATATATTTT
>.|TRBJ2-7|TRBV14|.
CASSQEVGGVYF
TGTGCCAGCAGCCAAGAGGTAGGGGGAGTGTACTTC
>.|TRBJ1-5|TRBV2|.
CASSETRGNQPQHF
TGTGCCAGCAGCGAAACTCGGGGCAATCAGCCCCAGCATTTT
>.|TRBJ2-7|TRBV4-1|.
CASSQDAGADEQYF
TGCGCCAGCAGCCAAGATGCAGGGGCGGACGAGCAGTACTTC
>TRBD1|TRBJ1-2|TRBV3-1/TRBV3-2|.
CASSRGTGHRYGYTF
TGTGCCAGCAGCCGCGGGACAGGGCATCGGTATGGCTACACCTTC
>.|TRBJ1-2|TRBV19|.
CASREGPNYGYTF
TGTGCCAGTAGGGAGGGGCCAAACTATGGCTACACCTTC
>TRBD1|TRBJ1-1|TRBV30|many
CAWSASGTGGTEAFF
TGTGCCTGGAGTGCGTCCGGGACAGGGGGCACTGAAGCTTTCTTT
>.|TRBJ1-5|TRBV2|.
CASSPRQANQPQHF
TGTGCCAGCAGTCCAAGACAGGCTAATCAGCCCCAGCATTTT
>.|TRBJ1-2|TRBV19|.
CASLGRLNYGYTF
TGTGCCAGCCTCGGCAGGCTCAACTATGGCTACACCTTC
>.|TRBJ1-1|TRBV3-1/TRBV3-2|.
CASSQEVWGDTEAFF
TGTGCCAGCAGCCAAGAGGTTTGGGGCGACACTGAAGCTTTCTTT
>.|TRBJ2-7|TRBV10-2|.
CAIATGHHEQYF
TGCGCCATCGCGACTGGCCACCACGAGCAGTACTTC
>TRBD2|TRBJ2-7|TRBV30|.
CAWRTSGLTYEQYF
TGTGCCTGGAGGACTAGCGGGCTGACCTACGAGCAGTACTTC
>TRBD1|TRBJ1-2|TRBV5-1|.
CASSLPGQGASGYTF
TGCGCCAGCAGCTTGCCCGGACAGGGGGCAAGTGGCTACACCTTC